This TCR beta chain was captured by sequencing in a study of T cell repertoires in cytomegalovirus infection. Study summary: Indications of both CMV infection and matching HLA type were provided by public TCR beta signatures.

Trimming took 6 bases from V and 8 from J; bases not matched to a gene: 12. This CDR3 comprises 16 residues. Germline-derived CDR1 and CDR2 are MDHEN and SYDVKM. Study-wide findings and caveats: Ex vivo responses were dominated by HLA-C-restricted CMV-specific TCR beta clonotypes.

This clonotype was picked up a small number of times. Its antigen is unidentified. Each CDR3 protein is one row after TCRdb ran MiXCR on the reads. The sample includes approximately 600,000 distinct CDR3 sequences, approximately 40% of them seen just once. This sequence originates from a human donor in good health (CMV status not recorded). Some clones in this sample may be carry-over from other donors' samples. The material sequenced was cultured PBMCs, taken from culture after CMV antigen stimulation. The chain links TRBV28 to TRBJ1-4; 10 bases agree with TRBD1. CDR3 loop: CASSLVGGTGEEKLFF. The CDR3 DNA sequence: TGTGCCAGCAGCCTGGTCGGTGGGACAGGGGAGGAAAAACTGTTTTTT.